The rows below give T cell receptor beta chains drawn from one sample of a study of cytomegalovirus exposure and HLA in healthy donors. This table comes from immunoSEQ multiplex PCR, and its TCRdb copy is limited to in-frame clones, with some not included. The repertoire consists of under 50,000 clones, with roughly 90% occurring once and the leading ten covering 8%. Sequenced material: PBMCs. Source of these receptors: a woman in her thirties or forties in good health and CMV-seropositive. Both conserved end residues are part of each CDR3. Each record gives: J gene, clone size, V gene, CDR3 protein. Only part of the rows carry a size: once, few, many, or a class if the clone is expanded.

j_gene: TRBJ1-3
abundance: NA
v_gene: TRBV6-1
CDR3aa: CASSERHYGSGNTIYF

j_gene: NA
abundance: NA
v_gene: TRBV14
CDR3aa: CASSSDRGAEQYF

j_gene: TRBJ1-6
abundance: NA
v_gene: TRBV2
CDR3aa: CASMGAFHNSPLHF

j_gene: TRBJ2-1
abundance: NA
v_gene: TRBV5-1
CDR3aa: CASSLDASSLAYNEQFF

j_gene: TRBJ2-2
abundance: NA
v_gene: TRBV18
CDR3aa: CASSPDTGELFF

j_gene: TRBJ1-1
abundance: NA
v_gene: TRBV11-2
CDR3aa: CASSLVGTGPMNTEAFF

j_gene: TRBJ2-7
abundance: NA
v_gene: TRBV18
CDR3aa: CASSPVGGAEQYF

j_gene: TRBJ1-2
abundance: NA
v_gene: TRBV6-5
CDR3aa: CASSYQGKLGYTF

j_gene: TRBJ1-5
abundance: NA
v_gene: TRBV28
CDR3aa: CASNLGINSNQPQHF

j_gene: TRBJ1-2
abundance: NA
v_gene: TRBV7-6
CDR3aa: CASSAGQGGYTF

j_gene: TRBJ1-1
abundance: few
v_gene: TRBV19
CDR3aa: CASSPLGGRSEAFF

j_gene: TRBJ2-2
abundance: NA
v_gene: TRBV6-5
CDR3aa: CASRLGTPWAGELFF

j_gene: TRBJ2-4
abundance: NA
v_gene: TRBV14
CDR3aa: CASSQGQGVRAKNIQYF

j_gene: TRBJ1-1
abundance: NA
v_gene: TRBV18
CDR3aa: CASSPEEGWAFF

j_gene: TRBJ2-3
abundance: NA
v_gene: TRBV5-5
CDR3aa: CASSSVFSSTDTQYF